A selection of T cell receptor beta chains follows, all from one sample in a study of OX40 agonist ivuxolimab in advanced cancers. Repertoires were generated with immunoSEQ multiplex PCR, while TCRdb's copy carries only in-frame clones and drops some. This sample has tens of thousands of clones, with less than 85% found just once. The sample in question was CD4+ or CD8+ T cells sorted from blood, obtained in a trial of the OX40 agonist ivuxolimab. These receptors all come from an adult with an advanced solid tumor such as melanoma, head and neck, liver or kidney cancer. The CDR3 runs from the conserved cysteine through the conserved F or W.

CASSLAGGSYTGELFF	TRBV7-8	TRBJ2-2
CASRNGVGNSPLHF	TRBV7-2	TRBJ1-6
CASSEMGDRADYGYTF	TRBV25-1	TRBJ1-2
CASSPDREYGYTF	TRBV19	TRBJ1-2
CASSEESQAGKFF	TRBV2	TRBJ2-1
CASSLTSGNHEQYF	TRBV7-2	TRBJ2-7
CASSLRNEKLFF	TRBV28	TRBJ1-4
CASSIRSNEQFF	TRBV19	TRBJ2-1
CASSPTSLSYGYTF	TRBV18	TRBJ1-2
CASSGTGFQPQHF	TRBV2	TRBJ1-5
CAIRPGTSGSYEQYF	TRBV10-3	TRBJ2-7
CASSLPYNQPQHF	TRBV28	TRBJ1-5
CASSSLTSGAMDTQYF	TRBV5-1	TRBJ2-3
CASSPPRGFNYGYTF	TRBV19	TRBJ1-2
CASSPQRTSGSETQYF	TRBV18	TRBJ2-5
CASSQDMGRASFGDEQYF	TRBV4-3	TRBJ2-7
CASQGKNIQYF	TRBV30	TRBJ2-4
CSVRPGQGNIQYF	TRBV29-1	TRBJ2-4
CASSLDRGRMNTEAFF	TRBV4-3	TRBJ1-1
CASSLKGAGYEQYF	TRBV7-9	TRBJ2-7